This TCR beta chain appears in the sequencing data of a study of CD8+ T cells in alopecia areata. Study details: For the treated group, dosing was oral tofacitinib at 5 to 10 mg twice daily.

With regard to this clone: Its antigen is not identified.

Unmatched junction bases numbered 3, after V lost 6 bases and J lost 2 bases. Germline V gene lookup returns CDR1 SQVTM and CDR2 ANQGSEA. The CDR3 is made up of 12 amino acids. After isolation, RNA underwent reverse transcription to generate cDNA as the sequencing template. TCRdb keeps only in-frame clones here, not all; method: immunoSEQ multiplex PCR. The sample includes fewer than 150,000 clones, around three fifths of them seen just once. Study-level findings and limits: Higher clonality was seen in lesional scalp than in normal scalp, especially in alopecia totalis/universalis. Scalp data also include sequences from resident alphabeta T cells of normal skin. Although TCR sharing was seen in mice, sharing across patients was less clear, possibly for HLA-related reasons.

Sequences were derived from CD4+ T cells sorted from blood, sampled at week 0. The receptor comes from a human donor with alopecia areata. The chain uses TRBV29-1 and TRBJ2-5; 7 bases map to TRBD1. DNA for the CDR3: TGCAGCGTAGGGACAGCTCAAGAGACCCAGTACTTC. Residues: CSVGTAQETQYF. Using reference TRBV29-1 and TRBJ2-5 for the parts outside the CDR3, the full variable domain is SAVISQKPSRDICQRGTSLTIQCQVDSQVTMMFWYRQQPGQSLTLIATANQGSEATYESGFVIDKFPISRPNLTFSTLTVSNMSPEDSSIYLCSVGTAQETQYFGPGTRLLVL.